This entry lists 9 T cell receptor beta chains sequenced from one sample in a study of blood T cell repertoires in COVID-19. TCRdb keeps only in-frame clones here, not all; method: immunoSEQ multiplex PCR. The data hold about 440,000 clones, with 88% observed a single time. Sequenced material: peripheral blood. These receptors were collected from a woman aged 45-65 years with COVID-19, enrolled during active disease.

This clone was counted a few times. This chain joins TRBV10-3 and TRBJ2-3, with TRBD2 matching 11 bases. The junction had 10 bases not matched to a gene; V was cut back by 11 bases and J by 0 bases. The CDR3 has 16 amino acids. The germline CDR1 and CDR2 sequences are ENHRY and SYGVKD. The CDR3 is CASTSGGNPSTDTQYF. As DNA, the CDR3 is TGTGCCTCAACTAGCGGGGGAAACCCTAGCACAGATACGCAGTATTTT.

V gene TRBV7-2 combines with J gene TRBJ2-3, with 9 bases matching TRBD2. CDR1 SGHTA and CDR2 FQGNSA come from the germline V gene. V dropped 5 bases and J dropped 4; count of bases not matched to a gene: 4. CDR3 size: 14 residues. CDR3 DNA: TGTGCCAGCAGCCGGACTAGCGATTCAGATACGCAGTATTTT. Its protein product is CASSRTSDSDTQYF. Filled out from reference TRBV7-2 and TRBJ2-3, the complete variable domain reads GAGVSQSPSNKVTEKGKDVELRCDPISGHTALYWYRQSLGQGLEFLIYFQGNSAPDKSGLPSDRFSAERTGGSVSTLTIQRTQQEDSAVYLCASSRTSDSDTQYFGPGTRLTVL.

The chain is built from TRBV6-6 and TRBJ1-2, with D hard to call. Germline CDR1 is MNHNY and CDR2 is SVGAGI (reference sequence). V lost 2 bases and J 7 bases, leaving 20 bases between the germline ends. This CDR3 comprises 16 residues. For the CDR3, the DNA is TGTGCCAGCAGTTACGGAGGCCCCTCCCTTGGGTCTGGCTACACCTTC. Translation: CASSYGGPSLGSGYTF.

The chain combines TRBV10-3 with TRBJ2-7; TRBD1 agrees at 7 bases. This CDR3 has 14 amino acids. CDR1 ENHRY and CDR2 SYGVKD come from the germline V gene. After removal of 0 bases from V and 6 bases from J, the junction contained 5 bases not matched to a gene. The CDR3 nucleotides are TGTGCCATCAGTGAGTCAGTAGGGGGCGGCGAGCAGTACTTC. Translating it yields CAISESVGGGEQYF.

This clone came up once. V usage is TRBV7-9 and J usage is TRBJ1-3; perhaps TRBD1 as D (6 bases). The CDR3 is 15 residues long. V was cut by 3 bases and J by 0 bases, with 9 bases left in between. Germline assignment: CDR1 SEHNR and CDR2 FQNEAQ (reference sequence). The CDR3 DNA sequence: TGTGCCAGCAGCTTGGGGGCTAACTCTGGAAACACCATATATTTT. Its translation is CASSLGANSGNTIYF.

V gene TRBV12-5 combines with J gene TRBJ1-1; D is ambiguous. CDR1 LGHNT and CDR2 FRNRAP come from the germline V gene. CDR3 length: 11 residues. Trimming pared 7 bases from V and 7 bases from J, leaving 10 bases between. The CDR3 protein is CASASGFEAFF. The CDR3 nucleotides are TGTGCTAGTGCCTCGGGGTTTGAAGCTTTCTTT.

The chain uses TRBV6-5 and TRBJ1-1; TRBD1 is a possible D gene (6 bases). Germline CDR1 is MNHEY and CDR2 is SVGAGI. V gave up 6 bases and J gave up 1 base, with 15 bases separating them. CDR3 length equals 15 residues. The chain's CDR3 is CASRGLRTANTEAFF. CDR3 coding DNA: TGTGCCAGCAGGGGTCTGAGGACAGCGAACACTGAAGCTTTCTTT.

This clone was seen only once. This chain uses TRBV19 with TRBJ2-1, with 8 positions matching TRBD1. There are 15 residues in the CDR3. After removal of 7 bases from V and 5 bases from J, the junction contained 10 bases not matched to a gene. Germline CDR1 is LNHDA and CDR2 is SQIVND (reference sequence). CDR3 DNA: TGTGCCAGTACCGTGACAGGGGATCAGGACAATGAGCAGTTCTTC. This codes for CASTVTGDQDNEQFF.

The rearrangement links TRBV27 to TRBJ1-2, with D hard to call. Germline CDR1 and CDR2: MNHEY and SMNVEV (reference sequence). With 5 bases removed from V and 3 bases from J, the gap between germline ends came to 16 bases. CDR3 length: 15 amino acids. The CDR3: CASSTHAKPDYGYTF. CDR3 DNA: TGTGCCAGCAGTACACACGCCAAACCAGACTATGGCTACACCTTC.